This is a list of T cell receptor beta chains from one sample in a study of shared clonotypes between healthy human individuals. Using immunoSEQ multiplex PCR, the repertoire was profiled, and TCRdb retains in-frame clones only, with some absent. The sample records over 95,000 clones, roughly 70% being singletons. The source material was memory CD8+ T cells sorted from blood. The receptors were sampled from a woman aged 30 to 39 in good health. The conserved cysteine and the conserved F or W are not part of the CDR3 here. D genes are given only for firm matches.

D,J,V,CDR3
TRBD1,TRBJ1-5,TRBV10-3,AISEGQGIGQPQH
NA,TRBJ1-5,TRBV28,ASTSPDGSNQPQH
TRBD2,TRBJ2-7,TRBV25-1,ASSESIGRGEQY
NA,TRBJ2-7,TRBV28,ASSSPRLGAPSYEQY
NA,TRBJ2-1,TRBV19,ASSIFWEAFCEQF
NA,TRBJ2-1,TRBV2,ASTTRGNEQF
NA,TRBJ2-5,TRBV20-1,SAGPGETQY
NA,TRBJ1-5,TRBV11-2,ASSLSVSSSQPQH
NA,TRBJ1-2,TRBV7-8,ASSPGGFYGYT
NA,TRBJ2-7,TRBV30,AWSVARFYEQY
NA,TRBJ1-1,TRBV27,ASSLRSMNTEAF
NA,TRBJ2-2,TRBV19,ASSSPSTGRRTGELF
NA,TRBJ2-7,TRBV28,ASSRLGGGRQY
TRBD2,TRBJ2-3,TRBV25-1,ASSDREGTTDTQY
NA,TRBJ1-2,TRBV28,ASSLGPAHRGGYT
NA,TRBJ1-1,TRBV6-1,ASSDLQMNTEAF
TRBD2,TRBJ2-7,TRBV28,ASSYPPSGVSAYEQY
NA,TRBJ2-7,TRBV28,ASSPRARWAPYEQY
NA,TRBJ2-7,TRBV5-1,ASSLVQGSYEQY
NA,TRBJ1-1,TRBV5-1,ASMVGLTSMNTEAF
TRBD2,TRBJ2-3,TRBV7-2,ASSLKSGLERDTQY
NA,TRBJ1-1,TRBV27,ASRSNREPFEAF
TRBD1,TRBJ1-1,TRBV2,ASSEALGFGTGAEAF
NA,TRBJ2-7,TRBV5-4,ASSLEPGLREQY
NA,TRBJ1-3,TRBV2,ASSTSPGHSQSSGNTIY
TRBD2,TRBJ2-7,TRBV2,ASSESRGGLAGSYEQY
NA,TRBJ2-1,TRBV7-9,ASSSPRRRYNEQF
NA,TRBJ2-1,TRBV5-1,ASSLTSNEQF
NA,TRBJ1-2,TRBV7-8,ASSSGLPDYGYT
NA,TRBJ1-5,TRBV6-5,ASSYSGLSQPQH
NA,TRBJ1-1,TRBV19,ASSMSLGRSSEAF
TRBD1,TRBJ1-4,TRBV25-1,ASSESSGTGGEKLF
NA,TRBJ2-7,TRBV30,AWTRGTNYYEQY
TRBD2,TRBJ2-1,TRBV7-9,ASSLASGPIYNEQF
NA,TRBJ2-2,TRBV4-1,ASSQDGGFTGELF
NA,TRBJ2-5,TRBV11-2,ASSFGYHQQETQY
NA,TRBJ1-5,TRBV7-9,ASSLGGNDQPQH
NA,TRBJ2-7,TRBV13,ASSLEGESYEQY
TRBD2,TRBJ2-1,TRBV29-1,SVDAGDEYEQF
TRBD2,TRBJ2-1,TRBV10-1,ASSGGLANEQF
NA,TRBJ1-5,TRBV19,ATQVRGDQPQH
TRBD1,TRBJ2-1,TRBV5-1,ASSVGQVSYNEQF
TRBD1,TRBJ1-1,TRBV27,ASSSPRTGNTEAF
NA,TRBJ1-4,TRBV4-1,ASSPVLANEKLF
NA,TRBJ2-1,TRBV4-1,ASSTPGGGVSYNEQF